This TCR beta chain came from a study of T cells in Graves' hyperthyroidism and ophthalmopathy. Study background: Any treatment followed the collection of peripheral blood at initial diagnosis.

Patients counted as stable if ophthalmopathy did not develop within 18 months. Germline trimming cut 2 bases from V and 5 bases from J; bases unmatched to any gene: 4. From germline, CDR1 is DFQATT and CDR2 SNEGSKA (reference sequence). The CDR3 has 14 amino acids. Comments on this clonotype: The antigen is undetermined.

Template material for amplifying TCR beta CDR3 regions consisted of RNA transcripts. A set of HTBI primers served as the primers for a first-round RT-PCR of the TCR CDR3. TCRdb re-analysed the multiplex PCR reads in MiXCR, keeping a single row per CDR3 protein. The profile covers about 700,000 distinct CDR3 sequences, with around 15% appearing a single time and roughly 10% taken by the ten largest. Study-wide results and caveats: Stable hyperthyroidism was separated from ophthalmopathy by a model based on 13 V-J features. Ophthalmopathy was model-predicted a median about 6.7 months pre-onset.

The chain is built from TRBV20-1 and TRBJ2-1; 9 bases line up with TRBD2. Sequenced input: blood. The sequence was obtained from a woman between 18 and 29 years old with Graves' hyperthyroidism. The CDR3 coding sequence is TGCAGTGCTAGATCGAGCGGGAGGAACAATGAGCAGTTCTTC. Translated: CSARSSGRNNEQFF.